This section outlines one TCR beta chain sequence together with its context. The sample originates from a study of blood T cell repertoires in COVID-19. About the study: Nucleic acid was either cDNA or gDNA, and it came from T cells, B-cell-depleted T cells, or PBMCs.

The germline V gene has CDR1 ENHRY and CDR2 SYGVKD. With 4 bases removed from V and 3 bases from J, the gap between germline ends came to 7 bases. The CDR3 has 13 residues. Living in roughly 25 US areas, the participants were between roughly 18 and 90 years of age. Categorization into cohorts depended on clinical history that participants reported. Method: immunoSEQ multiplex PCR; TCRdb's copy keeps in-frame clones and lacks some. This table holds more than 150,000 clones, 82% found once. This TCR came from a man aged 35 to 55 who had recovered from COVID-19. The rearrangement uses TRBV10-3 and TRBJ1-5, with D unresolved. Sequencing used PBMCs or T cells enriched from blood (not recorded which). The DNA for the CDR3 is TGTGCCATCAGTGGAACAGTCAATCAGCCCCAGCATTTT. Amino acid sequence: CAISGTVNQPQHF.